This T cell receptor (beta chain) was retrieved from a study of CD8 T cells in Susac syndrome. Reverse transcription of roughly 0.5 to 1 ug RNA was carried out with random hexamers. TCRdb reanalysed the immunoSEQ multiplex PCR reads using MiXCR and keeps one entry per CDR3 protein. The sample contains 200,000 to 250,000 distinct CDR3 sequences, around nine tenths of which appear only once. TCR beta from blood CD8+ and CD4+ T cells was sequenced. Bulk CD8+ and CD4+ cells came from magnetic negative isolation; CD8+ TEMRA by FACS. The V and J ends lost 5 bases and 5 bases, in that order; junction bases with no gene match: 2. Germline V gene lookup returns CDR1 MNHEY and CDR2 SVGAGI. The CDR3 loop spans 14 amino acids.

The chain recombines TRBV6-5 with TRBJ2-2, with TRBD1 identical over 10 bases. The specimen sequenced was CD8+ T cells from PBMCs. The TCR originated in a human donor with multiple sclerosis. The CDR3 here is CASSGTGETGELFF. In DNA form, the CDR3 reads TGTGCCAGCAGTGGGACAGGGGAGACCGGGGAGCTGTTTTTT.